This T cell receptor beta chain derives from a study of blood T cell repertoires in COVID-19. Assignment of participants to cohorts was predicated upon participant-reported clinical history. How the authors handled the data: Reference gene primer amplification yielded estimated nucleated cell counts. The repertoire was sequenced with immunoSEQ multiplex PCR; TCRdb's copy has only in-frame clones and lacks some. The DNA was the basis for D and trimming; V, J and clone size are from that table. This sample has under 150,000 clones, with roughly 88% found just once. The clonotype was recovered from a woman in her thirties with acute COVID-19. The sequencing sample was made of PBMCs or T cells enriched from blood (not recorded which).

The CDR3 region is CASSLTGRRGNQPQHF. In DNA form, the CDR3 reads TGCGCCAGCAGCTTGACAGGGCGAAGGGGAAATCAGCCCCAGCATTTT. The gene calls are TRBV5-1 and TRBJ1-5; D may be TRBD1 (6 bases). The CDR3 is 16 residues long. Between the trimmed V and J ends, which lost 1 base and 4 bases, there was a span of 15 bases. Germline V CDR1 and CDR2: SGHRS, YFSETQ.